This TCR beta chain was sequenced during a study of metastatic and nonmetastatic thyroid tumors. Broader study findings: Significantly higher TCR beta diversity was reportedly seen in malignant thyroid tumors than benign nodules, in blood and tumor.

This clone was observed at least ten times. Its antigen is not identified. Every patient underwent thyroid surgery untreated. MiXCR was used by TCRdb to re-call the PCR reads. This sample has some 15,000 clones, with 33% found just once. V dropped 5 bases and J dropped 2; count of bases not matched to a gene: 3. The CDR3 is 14 residues long. CDR1 and CDR2 (germline): SGHVS, FNYEAQ. This rearrangement joins TRBV7-6 to TRBJ2-7; 10 nucleotides agree with TRBD2. This sequence was found in a male donor with papillary thyroid cancer or a benign thyroid nodule (not recorded which). Some clones in this sample may be carry-over from other donors' samples. The sample consisted of tumor tissue. DNA for the CDR3: TGTGCCAGCAGCCCCAGCGGGGGGGCCTACGAGCAGTACTTC. Amino acid sequence: CASSPSGGAYEQYF.